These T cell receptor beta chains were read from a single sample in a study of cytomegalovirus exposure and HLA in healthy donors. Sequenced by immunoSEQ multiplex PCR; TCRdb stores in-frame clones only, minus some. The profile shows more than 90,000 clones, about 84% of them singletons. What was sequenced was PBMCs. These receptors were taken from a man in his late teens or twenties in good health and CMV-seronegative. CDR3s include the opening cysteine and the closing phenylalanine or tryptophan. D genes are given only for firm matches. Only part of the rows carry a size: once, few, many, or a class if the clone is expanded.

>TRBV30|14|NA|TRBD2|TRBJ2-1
TGTGCCTGGAGGAAGCGGGACTCCTACAATGAGCAGTTCTTC
CAWRKRDSYNEQFF
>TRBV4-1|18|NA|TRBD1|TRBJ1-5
TGCGCCAGCTCGATGGAGGCAGGGGGCGCGAGCTACAATCAGCCCCAGCATTTT
CASSMEAGGASYNQPQHF
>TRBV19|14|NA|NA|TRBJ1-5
TGTGCCAGTACTCGGGGATATAGCAATCAGCCCCAGCATTTT
CASTRGYSNQPQHF
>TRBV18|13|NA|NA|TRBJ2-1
TGTGCCAGCTCATCGACAGGAGATACTGAGCAGTTCTTC
CASSSTGDTEQFF
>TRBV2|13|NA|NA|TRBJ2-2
TGTGCCAGCAGGTACAGGATCACCGGGGAGCTGTTTTTT
CASRYRITGELFF
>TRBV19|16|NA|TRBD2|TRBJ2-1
TGTGCCAGTAGTATTCAGCGGGGGCGGGGGGCGGATGAGCAGTTCTTC
CASSIQRGRGADEQFF
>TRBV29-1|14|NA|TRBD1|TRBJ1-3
TGCAGCGTCGTTTGGGGACAGTCTGGAAACACCATATATTTT
CSVVWGQSGNTIYF
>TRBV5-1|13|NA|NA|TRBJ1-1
TGCGCCAGCAGCGGGGGAGGGGCAGGGGAAGCTTTCTTT
CASSGGGAGEAFF
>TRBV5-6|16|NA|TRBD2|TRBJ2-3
TGTGCCAGCAGCTCTGGACTAGCACCCAATACGGATACGCAGTATTTT
CASSSGLAPNTDTQYF
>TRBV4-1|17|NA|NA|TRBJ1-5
TGCGCCAGCAGCCAAGATACCCCCGGAGAGAGTGGTCAGCCCCAGCATTTT
CASSQDTPGESGQPQHF
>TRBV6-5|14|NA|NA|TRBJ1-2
TGTGCCAGCAGGAGGACAGTGCAATTCTATGGCTACACCTTC
CASRRTVQFYGYTF
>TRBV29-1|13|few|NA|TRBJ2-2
TGCAGCGTTGATCTCTCCGGCACCGGGGAGCTGTTTTTT
CSVDLSGTGELFF
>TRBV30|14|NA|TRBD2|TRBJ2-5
TGTGCCTGCAAGAGGCGGGGGGGGAGAGAGACCCAGTACTTC
CACKRRGGRETQYF
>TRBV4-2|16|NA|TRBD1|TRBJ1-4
TGTGCCAGCAGCCAATATCCGGGACAGGGGAATGAAAAACTGTTTTTT
CASSQYPGQGNEKLFF
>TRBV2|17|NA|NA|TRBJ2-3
TGTGCCAGAGGGGCAGAACCGGGGGACTCAAACACAGATACGCAGTATTTT
CARGAEPGDSNTDTQYF
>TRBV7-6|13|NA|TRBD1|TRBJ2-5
TGTGCCAGCAGCTACAGGGGGCAAGAGACCCAGTACTTC
CASSYRGQETQYF